One and the same sample provided the 3 T cell receptor beta chains below, sequenced in a study of radiation and T cells in renal cell carcinoma. The method was immunoSEQ multiplex PCR; TCRdb's version includes in-frame clones alone and lacks a portion of them. There are tens of thousands of clones in the sample; 70% to 90% occur only once, and around 9.1% lies in the top ten. Time point of the sample: blood 4 weeks post-SBRT, at nephrectomy. As for treatment: 15 Gy SBRT to primary tumor, nephrectomy 4 weeks later. Sequencing used blood, obtained from a patient whose treatment included radiotherapy and nephrectomy. These receptors were obtained from a man over 45 with renal cell carcinoma.

The V gene is TRBV5-1, the J gene TRBJ2-7; TRBD1 agrees at 9 bases. This CDR3 contains 15 residues. Germline CDR1 SGHRS, CDR2 YFSETQ. V shed 7 bases and J 2 bases; nucleotides not matched to a gene: 10. The CDR3 reads CASGGTGGPPYEQYF. CDR3 sequence (DNA): TGCGCCAGCGGAGGTACAGGGGGCCCCCCCTACGAGCAGTACTTC.

This chain joins TRBV4-2 and TRBJ2-7, with D possibly being TRBD2 (5 bases). With 1 base removed from V and 0 bases from J, the gap between germline ends came to 13 bases. The germline V gene encodes CDR1 LGHNA and CDR2 YNFKEQ. The CDR3 totals 16 residues. The CDR3, as DNA: TGTGCCAGCAGCCAAGCCCCGGGAATTAGCTCCTACGAGCAGTACTTC. Translating gives CASSQAPGISSYEQYF.

The J gene is TRBJ1-1, the V gene TRBV2, with D possibly TRBD1 on 6 matching bases. CDR1 is SNHLY, CDR2 FYNNEI, per germline. The V gene lost 6 bases and the J gene lost 4 bases, with 9 bases spanning the gap. The CDR3 has 12 residues. The CDR3 DNA is TGTGCCAGCAGCCAGGGGACCACTGAAGCTTTCTTT. Protein sequence: CASSQGTTEAFF.